Below are 17 T cell receptor beta chains sequenced from a single sample in a study of a mutant IDH1 vaccine in newly diagnosed glioma. The antigens these receptors bind are not known. The method was immunoSEQ multiplex PCR; TCRdb's version includes in-frame clones alone and lacks a portion of them. Here the sample spans some 34,000 clones, about 93% being singletons. Documented time point: week 47, end of study. Doses consisted of 300 ug of mutant IDH1 20-mer peptide each, paired with topical imiquimod. The sequenced sample was PBMCs, obtained from a glioma patient whose treatment included an IDH1 peptide vaccine. These receptors were taken from a woman aged 35 to 49 with glioma.

The gene calls are TRBV14 and TRBJ1-1, with 7 bases aligning to TRBD1. The CDR3 totals 16 residues. V trimming: 1 base; J trimming: 4 bases; junction bases outside the gene matches: 9. In germline, CDR1 is SGHDN, CDR2 FVKESK. CDR3 in amino acids: CASSQALGRGSTEAFF. In nucleotides, the CDR3 is TGTGCCAGCAGCCAAGCCCTGGGCAGGGGGAGCACTGAAGCTTTCTTT.

The gene calls are TRBV2 and TRBJ1-5; 11 positions match TRBD1. Losses at the gene ends were 4 bases for V and 6 bases for J; bases not matched to a gene: 5. This CDR3 contains 15 residues. The germline V gene encodes CDR1 SNHLY and CDR2 FYNNEI. CDR3 DNA: TGTGCCAGCAGTGGGACAGGGGGCAAAGGTCAGCCCCAGCATTTT. Encoded protein: CASSGTGGKGQPQHF.

The V gene is TRBV7-2, the J gene TRBJ1-5; 9 bases are shared with TRBD1. The germline CDR1 and CDR2 sequences are SGHTA and FQGNSA. This CDR3 is built from 14 residues. J gave up 5 bases and V 6 bases, and 5 bases lay outside the gene matches. CDR3 bases: TGTGCCAGCAGATACACAGGGGGCCATCAGCCCCAGCATTTT. Translated, it gives CASRYTGGHQPQHF.

This rearrangement joins TRBV6-1 to TRBJ2-1, with TRBD2 matching 7 bases. Trimming cost V 8 bases and J 7 bases; bases outside gene matches: 8. CDR1 MNHNS and CDR2 SASEGT come from the germline V gene. CDR3 length: 13 amino acids. The CDR3 region has the DNA TGTGCCAGCGGTTGGGGGGGATGGAATGAGCAGTTCTTC. Translating gives CASGWGGWNEQFF.

The rearrangement links TRBV4-1 to TRBJ2-1; the D gene is possibly TRBD2 (5 bases). V lost 4 bases, J lost 2 bases, and 9 bases lay in between. Per the germline V gene, CDR1 is MGHRA and CDR2 is YSYEKL. The CDR3 sequence is 14 residues long. Here the CDR3 DNA reads TGCGCCAGCAGCCTCGCGGGCCCCTACAATGAGCAGTTCTTC. Its protein product is CASSLAGPYNEQFF.

In DNA form, the CDR3 reads TGTGCCAGCAAGATTGGGGACTATGGCTACACCTTC. Translation: CASKIGDYGYTF. The rearrangement links TRBV6-1 to TRBJ1-2; D is unclear. The CDR3 sequence is 12 residues long. Germline CDR1 is MNHNS and CDR2 is SASEGT. V lost 7 bases and J lost 3, with 9 bases in between.

The chain couples TRBV6-5 to TRBJ1-2; D possibly corresponds to TRBD1 (6 bases). V lost 2 bases, J lost 8 bases, and 12 bases lay in between. Germline values: CDR1 MNHEY, CDR2 SVGAGI. The CDR3 runs 13 residues. The CDR3 here is CASSYRGIGGYTF. The CDR3 DNA reads as TGTGCCAGCAGTTACAGGGGGATCGGGGGCTACACCTTC.

J is TRBJ2-2 and V is TRBV19; no clear D gene. Germline values: CDR1 LNHDA, CDR2 SQIVND (reference sequence). V was clipped by 5 bases and J by 7 bases, with 8 bases between them. The CDR3 totals 12 residues. CDR3: CASSGVVGELFF. In DNA, the CDR3 is TGTGCCAGTAGTGGGGTCGTCGGGGAGCTGTTTTTT.

In its sample, this clone was seen a few times. The chain employs TRBV4-2 and TRBJ2-3; TRBD2 aligns across 10 bases. Trimming cost V 4 bases and J 0 bases; bases outside gene matches: 4. Germline-derived CDR1 and CDR2 are LGHNA and YNFKEQ. The CDR3 runs 16 residues. The CDR3 nucleotides read TGTGCCAGCAGCCCCTCGACTAGCGGGAGCACAGATACGCAGTATTTT. It yields the protein CASSPSTSGSTDTQYF.

This chain links TRBV6-5 with TRBJ2-7, with D possibly matching TRBD1 (6 bases). The V end lost 2 bases, the J end lost 7 bases, and 12 bases lay between the germline ends. There are 13 residues in the CDR3. Germline V gives CDR1 MNHEY, CDR2 SVGAGI. CDR3 DNA sequence: TGTGCCAGCAGTTACAGCAGGGGAGAAGAGCAGTACTTC. This gives the protein CASSYSRGEEQYF.

The V gene is TRBV4-1, the J gene TRBJ2-1; 7 bases align to TRBD2. This CDR3 has 15 residues. CDR1 is MGHRA, CDR2 YSYEKL, per germline. Germline trimming cut 4 bases from V and 1 base from J; bases unmatched to any gene: 4. The CDR3 DNA follows: TGCGCCAGCAGCCCTAGACTAGCATCCTACAATGAGCAGTTCTTC. Protein sequence: CASSPRLASYNEQFF.

This clone was recorded once. The chain combines TRBV12-5 with TRBJ2-3; D is possibly TRBD1 (6 bases). The CDR3 is made up of 15 amino acids. The V end lost 1 base, the J end lost 1 base, and 9 bases lay between the germline ends. Germline V CDR1 and CDR2: LGHNT, FRNRAP. The CDR3 protein is CASGLGAGGTDTQYF. DNA for the CDR3: TGTGCTAGTGGTTTGGGGGCAGGGGGCACAGATACGCAGTATTTT.

The rearrangement joins TRBV6-1 to TRBJ1-4; the match to TRBD1 covers 9 bases. The CDR3 has 15 amino acids. V dropped 0 bases and J dropped 7; count of bases not matched to a gene: 3. The V gene's germline CDR1 is MNHNS and CDR2 SASEGT. The chain's CDR3 is CASSEAGTGFEKLFF. DNA for the CDR3: TGTGCCAGCAGTGAAGCCGGGACAGGGTTTGAAAAACTGTTTTTT.

This clone turned up a few times. The chain recombines TRBV6-5 with TRBJ2-7, with 8 bases lining up with TRBD2. Germline assignment: CDR1 MNHEY and CDR2 SVGAGI. J lost 5 bases, V lost 5 bases, and 11 bases had no gene match. The CDR3 is made up of 15 amino acids. CDR3 residues: CASSINGGAMNEQYF. The DNA of the CDR3 is TGTGCCAGCAGTATAAACGGGGGGGCAATGAACGAGCAGTACTTC.

The chain joins TRBV7-9 to TRBJ2-3; D gene ambiguous. The CDR3 extends over 15 amino acids. V was cut by 1 base and J by 2 bases, with 10 bases left in between. Germline CDR1 and CDR2: SEHNR and FQNEAQ (reference sequence). This CDR3 reads CASSLVGSNTDTQYF. CDR3 coding DNA: TGTGCCAGCAGCTTAGTAGGGTCTAACACAGATACGCAGTATTTT. The full variable domain, in which reference TRBV7-9 and TRBJ2-3 provide the parts outside the CDR3, is DTGVSQNPRHKITKRGQNVTFRCDPISEHNRLYWYRQTLGQGPEFLTYFQNEAQLEKSRLLSDRFSAERPKGSFSTLEIQRTEQGDSAMYLCASSLVGSNTDTQYFGPGTRLTVL.

The genes are TRBV27 and TRBJ1-2; D is undetermined. Between the trimmed V and J ends, which lost 5 bases and 6 bases, there was a span of 13 bases. Germline assignment: CDR1 MNHEY and CDR2 SMNVEV (reference sequence). The CDR3 contains 13 residues. The CDR3 loop is CASSPGPTHGYTF. The CDR3 nucleotides read TGTGCCAGCAGTCCCGGGCCAACCCATGGCTACACCTTC.

The gene calls are TRBV6-1 and TRBJ2-3; D might be TRBD2 (5 bases). The CDR3 is 15 amino acids. With 3 bases removed from V and 5 bases from J, the gap between germline ends came to 15 bases. The germline CDR1 and CDR2 sequences are MNHNS and SASEGT. CDR3 coding DNA: TGTGCCAGCAGTGATCGGGGTGTCGGAGTAGATACGCAGTATTTT. Its protein product is CASSDRGVGVDTQYF.